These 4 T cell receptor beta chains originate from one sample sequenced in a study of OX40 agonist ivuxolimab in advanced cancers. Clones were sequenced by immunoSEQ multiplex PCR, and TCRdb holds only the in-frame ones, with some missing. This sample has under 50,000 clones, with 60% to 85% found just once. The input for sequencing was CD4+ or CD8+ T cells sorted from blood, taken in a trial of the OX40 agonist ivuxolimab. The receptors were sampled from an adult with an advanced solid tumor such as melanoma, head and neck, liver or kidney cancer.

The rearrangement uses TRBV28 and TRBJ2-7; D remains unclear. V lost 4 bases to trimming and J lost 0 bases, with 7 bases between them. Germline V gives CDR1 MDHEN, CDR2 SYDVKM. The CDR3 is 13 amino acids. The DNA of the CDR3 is TGTGCCAGCAGTTGGGCTAGCTCCTACGAGCAGTACTTC. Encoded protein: CASSWASSYEQYF.

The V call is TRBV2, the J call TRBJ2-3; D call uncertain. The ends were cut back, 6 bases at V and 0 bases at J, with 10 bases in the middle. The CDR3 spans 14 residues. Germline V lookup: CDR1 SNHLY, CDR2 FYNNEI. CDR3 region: CASRPTPSTDTQYF. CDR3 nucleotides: TGTGCCAGCAGACCAACACCTAGCACAGATACGCAGTATTTT.

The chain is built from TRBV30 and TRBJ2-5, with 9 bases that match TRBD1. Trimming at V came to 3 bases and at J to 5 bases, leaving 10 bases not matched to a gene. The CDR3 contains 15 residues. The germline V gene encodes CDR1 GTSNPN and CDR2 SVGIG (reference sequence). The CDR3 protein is CAWSPGTGIRETQYF. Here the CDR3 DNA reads TGTGCCTGGAGCCCCGGGACAGGGATTCGGGAGACCCAGTACTTC.

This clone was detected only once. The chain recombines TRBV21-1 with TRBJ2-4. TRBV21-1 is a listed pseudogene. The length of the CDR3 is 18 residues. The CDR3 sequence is CASSSSAIDRAAKNIQYF. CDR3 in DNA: TGTGCCAGCAGCTCCTCCGCGATCGATCGGGCAGCCAAAAACATTCAGTACTTC.